This T cell receptor beta chain is drawn from a study of cytomegalovirus exposure and HLA in healthy donors. Study background: Findings of an earlier analysis included roughly 110 million unique TCR beta sequences from 200 million or so T cells. Study-level findings and limits: Being productive about 90% or about 30% of the time was typical of most TCR beta V segments in an earlier analysis. A few chains linked to CMV were shown in vitro to be specific for CMV antigens. Clonal expansion, a later analysis showed, was greater in HLA-associated TCR beta chains than in equally common others.

This clone was observed a handful of times. Its antigen remains unknown. This CDR3 comprises 14 residues. The germline CDR1 and CDR2 sequences are SGDLS and YYNGEE. V was pared by 3 bases and J by 10 bases, with 17 bases between. PCR was performed using 60 Vbeta and 13 Jbeta primers. Profiling relied on immunoSEQ multiplex PCR, and the TCRdb table lists in-frame clones only, not all of them. The profile shows some 93,000 clones, over 8% of them singletons. The specimen was PBMCs. The origin of this receptor is a man aged 50 or older in good health and CMV-seropositive. The chain joins TRBV9 to TRBJ2-1, with TRBD1 as a possible D gene (5 bases). CDR3 DNA sequence: TGTGCCAGCAGCGAGGACACTCTTAGCAGGGAGCAGTTCTTC. Its protein is CASSEDTLSREQFF.